Below, one TCR beta chain is given with its context. The antigen remains undetermined. V lost 3 bases to trimming and J lost 2 bases, with 7 bases between them. The germline V gene has CDR1 SGHTA and CDR2 FQGNSA. The CDR3 has 13 residues. This sample was included in a study of a mutant IDH1 vaccine in newly diagnosed glioma. Across the study: Sex among treated patients split approximately 62% male, roughly 40% female; mean age was approximately 40 years. Standard pretreatment was either radiotherapy, temozolomide, or, for most, radiochemotherapy with temozolomide.

Time point indicated: week 23, last vaccination. Doses comprised 300 ug of mutant IDH1 20-mer peptide each, plus topical imiquimod. Astrocytomas that were new, WHO grade 3 or 4, IDH1-mutant and ATRX-lost were present in the donors. Clones were read by immunoSEQ multiplex PCR, and TCRdb kept only the in-frame ones, dropping some. The sample shows roughly 50,000 clones, approximately 78% of them seen only once. Study results and limitations: With respect to changes in top peripheral T cell clonotypes, pseudoprogression seemed unrelated.

The input for sequencing was PBMCs, taken from a glioma patient whose treatment included an IDH1 peptide vaccine. The receptor's source is a middle-aged woman with glioma. Some clones in this sample may be carry-over from other donors' samples. The chain joins TRBV7-2 to TRBJ1-1, with unresolved D. CDR3 protein: CASSFLRNTEAFF. The CDR3 DNA is TGTGCCAGCAGCTTTTTGAGAAACACTGAAGCTTTCTTT.